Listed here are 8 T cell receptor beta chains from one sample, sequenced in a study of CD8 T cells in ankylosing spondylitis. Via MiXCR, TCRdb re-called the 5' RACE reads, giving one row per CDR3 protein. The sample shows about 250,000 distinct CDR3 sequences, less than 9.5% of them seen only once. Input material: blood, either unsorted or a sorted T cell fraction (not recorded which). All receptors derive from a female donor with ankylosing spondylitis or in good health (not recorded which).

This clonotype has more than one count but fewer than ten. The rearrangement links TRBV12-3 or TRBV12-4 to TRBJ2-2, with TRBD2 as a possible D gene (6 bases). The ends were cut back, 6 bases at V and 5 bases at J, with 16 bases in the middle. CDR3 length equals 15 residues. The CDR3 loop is CASSPIGRTTGELFF. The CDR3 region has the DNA TGTGCCAGCAGCCCAATAGGGAGGACGACCGGGGAGCTGTTTTTT.

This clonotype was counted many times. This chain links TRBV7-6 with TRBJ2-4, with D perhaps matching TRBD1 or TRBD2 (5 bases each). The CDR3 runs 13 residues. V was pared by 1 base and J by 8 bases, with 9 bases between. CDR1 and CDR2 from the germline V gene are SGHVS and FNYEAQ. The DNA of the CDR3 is TGTGCCAGCAGCTTAGACAGAGGGGACATTCAGTACTTC. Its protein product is CASSLDRGDIQYF.

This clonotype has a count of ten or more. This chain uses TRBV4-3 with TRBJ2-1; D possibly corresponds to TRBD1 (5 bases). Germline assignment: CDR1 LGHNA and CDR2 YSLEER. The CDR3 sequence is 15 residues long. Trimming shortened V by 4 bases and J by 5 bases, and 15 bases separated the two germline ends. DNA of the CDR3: TGCGCCAGCAGCCGAAAGGGGCAGAGGAACAATGAGCAGTTCTTC. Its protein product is CASSRKGQRNNEQFF.

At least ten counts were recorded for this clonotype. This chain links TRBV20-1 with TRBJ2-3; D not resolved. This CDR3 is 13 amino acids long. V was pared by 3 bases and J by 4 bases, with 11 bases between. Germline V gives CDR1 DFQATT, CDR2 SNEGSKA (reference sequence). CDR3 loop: CSASPQPPDTQYF. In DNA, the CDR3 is TGCAGTGCTAGTCCTCAGCCCCCAGATACGCAGTATTTT.

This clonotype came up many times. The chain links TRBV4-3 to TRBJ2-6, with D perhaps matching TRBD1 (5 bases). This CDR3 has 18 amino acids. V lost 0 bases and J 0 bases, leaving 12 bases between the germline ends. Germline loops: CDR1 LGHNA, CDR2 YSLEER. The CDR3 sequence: CASSQEGQDNSGANVLTF. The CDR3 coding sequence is TGCGCCAGCAGCCAAGAGGGGCAGGATAACTCTGGGGCCAACGTCCTGACTTTC.

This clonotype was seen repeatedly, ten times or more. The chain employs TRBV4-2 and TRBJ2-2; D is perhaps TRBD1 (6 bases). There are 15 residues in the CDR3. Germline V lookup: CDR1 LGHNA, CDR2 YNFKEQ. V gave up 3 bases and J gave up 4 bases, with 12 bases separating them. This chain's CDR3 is CASSHPGHTTGELFF. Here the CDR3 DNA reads TGTGCCAGCAGCCACCCGGGACACACCACCGGGGAGCTGTTTTTT.

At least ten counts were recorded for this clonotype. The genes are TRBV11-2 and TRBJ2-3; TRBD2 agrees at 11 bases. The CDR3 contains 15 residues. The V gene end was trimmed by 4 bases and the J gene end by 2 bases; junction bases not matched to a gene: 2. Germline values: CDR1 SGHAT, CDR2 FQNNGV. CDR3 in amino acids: CASSSSGRPTDTQYF. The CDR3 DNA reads TGTGCCAGCAGCTCTAGCGGGAGGCCCACAGATACGCAGTATTTT.

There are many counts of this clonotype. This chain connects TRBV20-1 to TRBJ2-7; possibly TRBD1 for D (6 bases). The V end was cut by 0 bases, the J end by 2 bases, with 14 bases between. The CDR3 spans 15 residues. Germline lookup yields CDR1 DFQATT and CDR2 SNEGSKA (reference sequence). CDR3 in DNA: TGCAGTGCTAGAGATCGGACAGAACCCCCCTACGAGCAGTACTTC. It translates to CSARDRTEPPYEQYF.